Presented here are 27 T cell receptor beta chains from one specimen sequenced in a study of cytomegalovirus exposure and HLA in healthy donors. 13 Jbeta primers and 60 Vbeta primers were used for the PCR. Clones were sequenced by immunoSEQ multiplex PCR, and TCRdb holds only the in-frame ones, with some missing. The sample yields 150,000 to 200,000 clones, 80% seen once. Material: PBMCs. Every receptor here comes from a man between 18 and 29 years old in good health and CMV-seropositive.

V usage is TRBV6-1 and J usage is TRBJ1-4; 9 bases map to TRBD1. Germline trimming cut 8 bases from V and 8 bases from J; bases unmatched to any gene: 6. This CDR3 is 13 amino acids long. CDR1 and CDR2 from the germline V gene are MNHNS and SASEGT. Here the CDR3 DNA reads TGTGCCAGCGGGGACAGGGAGATGGAAAAACTGTTTTTT. Translating it yields CASGDREMEKLFF.

This clone turned up a few times. The gene calls are TRBV5-1 and TRBJ1-4; the match to TRBD1 covers 8 bases. V shed 5 bases, J shed 4 bases, and the junction held 7 bases outside the gene matches. The CDR3 loop spans 15 amino acids. CDR1 and CDR2 from the germline V gene are SGHRS and YFSETQ. The CDR3 DNA reads as TGCGCCAGCAGGGAGACAGGGGCCTATAATGAAAAACTGTTTTTT. It specifies CASRETGAYNEKLFF.

This chain uses TRBV7-9 with TRBJ2-7; possibly TRBD1 for D (7 bases). CDR1 is SEHNR, CDR2 FQNEAQ, per germline (reference sequence). The CDR3 is made up of 13 amino acids. V shed 5 bases and J shed 6 bases, with 14 bases lying between them. The CDR3 nucleotides are TGTGCCAGCAGCCGAGGGACAGCGGGCGAGCAGTACTTC. It is translated as CASSRGTAGEQYF.

The chain combines TRBV11-1 with TRBJ2-1, with a weak D call TRBD2 (5 bases). Trimming stripped 5 bases from V and 4 bases from J, with 12 bases between. The germline gives CDR1 SGHAT, CDR2 FQDESV (reference sequence). CDR3 length: 14 amino acids. CDR3 DNA sequence: TGTGCCAGCAGCCAGCGAGGGAATTACAATGAGCAGTTCTTC. This translates into CASSQRGNYNEQFF.

This rearrangement joins TRBV7-9 to TRBJ1-3; D gene unclear. The CDR3 has 15 residues. Germline V CDR1 and CDR2: SEHNR, FQNEAQ (reference sequence). V lost 7 bases and J 5 bases, leaving 18 bases between the germline ends. DNA of the CDR3: TGTGCCAGCACCCCCACGGGAGGTCCTAGAAACACCATATATTTT. Translation: CASTPTGGPRNTIYF.

V gene TRBV5-1 combines with J gene TRBJ2-7; tentatively, D is TRBD1 (7 bases). Trimming took 5 bases from V and 3 from J, leaving 24 bases between them. The CDR3 runs 17 residues. CDR1 is SGHRS, CDR2 YFSETQ, per germline. The CDR3 loop reads CASRGGLLRDSHYEQYF. The CDR3 nucleotides read TGCGCCAGCAGAGGGGGGCTTCTCCGGGACAGCCACTACGAGCAGTACTTC.

CDR3 nucleotides: TGTGCCAGCAGCGTAGGAGTAGGGGGCGCGGGGGGCTACACCTTC. It encodes CASSVGVGGAGGYTF. The chain couples TRBV9 to TRBJ1-2, with 7 bases lining up with TRBD1. The V gene end was trimmed by 0 bases and the J gene end by 8 bases; junction bases not matched to a gene: 10. Germline CDR1 is SGDLS and CDR2 is YYNGEE. The CDR3 extends over 15 amino acids.

CDR3 nucleotides: TGTGCCAGTAGTCACGTCCTGGGCCAGCCCCAGCATTTT. Translated, it gives CASSHVLGQPQHF. The rearrangement uses TRBV19 and TRBJ1-5; no definite D call. This CDR3 region has 13 residues. V lost 5 bases to trimming and J lost 7 bases, with 12 bases between them. The germline gives CDR1 LNHDA, CDR2 SQIVND (reference sequence).

The rearrangement joins TRBV27 to TRBJ2-1, with D possibly being TRBD2 (5 bases). The germline V gene encodes CDR1 MNHEY and CDR2 SMNVEV (reference sequence). Trimming shortened V by 4 bases and J by 4 bases, and 14 bases separated the two germline ends. This CDR3 spans 15 amino acids. Here the CDR3 reads CASSSSLAPYNEQFF. CDR3 nucleotide sequence: TGTGCCAGCAGTTCCTCCCTAGCACCTTACAATGAGCAGTTCTTC.

The chain employs TRBV6-5 and TRBJ1-1; 8 bases are a match to TRBD1. CDR3 length: 13 amino acids. Unmatched junction bases numbered 5, after V lost 6 bases and J lost 5 bases. In germline, CDR1 is MNHEY, CDR2 SVGAGI. The CDR3 DNA sequence: TGTGCCAGCAGGACGACAGGGGTGACTGAAGCTTTCTTT. This encodes CASRTTGVTEAFF.

The genes are TRBV15 and TRBJ2-4, with D tentatively TRBD1 (6 bases). CDR3 length: 15 residues. Trimming took off 1 base at V and 5 bases at J, with 12 bases between the two ends. Germline CDR1 is LNHNV and CDR2 is YYDKDF (reference sequence). CDR3 loop: CATSRVLRTENIQYF. The CDR3 bases are TGTGCCACCAGCAGAGTTTTGCGGACAGAAAACATTCAGTACTTC.

This chain joins TRBV6-5 and TRBJ2-7; 7 bases align to TRBD2. Germline lookup yields CDR1 MNHEY and CDR2 SVGAGI. Germline trimming cut 8 bases from V and 0 bases from J; bases unmatched to any gene: 4. CDR3 size: 13 residues. The CDR3 DNA reads as TGTGCCAGCGGCGGGAGATCCTCCTACGAGCAGTACTTC. Amino acids: CASGGRSSYEQYF.

The chain couples TRBV27 to TRBJ1-2; 12 nucleotides align to TRBD1. Losses at the gene ends were 5 bases for V and 5 bases for J; bases not matched to a gene: 3. The CDR3 has 14 amino acids. Germline loops: CDR1 MNHEY, CDR2 SMNVEV (reference sequence). The CDR3 DNA is TGTGCCAGCAGTCCGGGACAGGGGGCGTATGGCTACACCTTC. Translated, it gives CASSPGQGAYGYTF.

The genes are TRBV10-3 and TRBJ2-5; D is possibly TRBD2 (6 bases). The germline gives CDR1 ENHRY, CDR2 SYGVKD. CDR3 length: 16 amino acids. The germline V and J ends were trimmed by 4 bases and 4 bases, with 19 bases remaining between them. CDR3 sequence reads: CAISGARPTGGETQYF. The CDR3 region has the DNA TGTGCCATCAGTGGGGCGAGACCAACCGGGGGAGAGACCCAGTACTTC.

The chain couples TRBV5-1 to TRBJ2-4; 11 nucleotides align to TRBD2. Looked up from germline, CDR1 is SGHRS and CDR2 is YFSETQ. The CDR3 has 19 residues. The ends lost 0 bases at V and 1 base at J; junction bases unmatched: 9. CDR3 coding DNA: TGCGCCAGCAGCTTGGAGGTTAGCGGGAGGGCCAGCGCCAAAAACATTCAGTACTTC. Translation: CASSLEVSGRASAKNIQYF.

The table lists this clone with a few counts. The V gene is TRBV18, the J gene TRBJ2-7, with D possibly matching TRBD2 (5 bases). The CDR3 runs to 16 residues. The V gene's germline CDR1 is KGHSH and CDR2 LQKENI. Trimming stripped 1 base from V and 3 bases from J, with 16 bases between. This CDR3 is CASSPRKQADFYEQYF. CDR3 sequence (DNA): TGTGCCAGCTCACCACGGAAGCAAGCGGATTTCTACGAGCAGTACTTC. Using reference TRBV18 and TRBJ2-7 for the parts outside the CDR3, the full variable domain is NAGVMQNPRHLVRRRGQEARLRCSPMKGHSHVYWYRQLPEEGLKFMVYLQKENIIDESGMPKERFSAEFPKEGPSILRIQQVVRGDSAAYFCASSPRKQADFYEQYFGPGTRLTVT.

This sequence joins TRBV27 and TRBJ2-7; 7 bases are shared with TRBD1. The CDR3 covers 20 residues. CDR1 and CDR2 (germline): MNHEY, SMNVEV (reference sequence). The junction had 19 bases not matched to a gene; V was cut back by 2 bases and J by 0 bases. CDR3 protein: CASSLPQGSDGLLSSYEQYF. CDR3 coding DNA: TGTGCCAGCAGTTTACCACAGGGGAGCGACGGGCTTCTGAGCTCCTACGAGCAGTACTTC.

The chain recombines TRBV19 with TRBJ2-7, with 8 bases fitting TRBD1. CDR1 is LNHDA, CDR2 SQIVND, per germline (reference sequence). The CDR3 consists of 14 residues. With V trimmed by 6 bases and J by 3 bases, 7 bases remained unmatched. The CDR3 sequence is CASSPVGQGYEQYF. The CDR3 DNA reads TGTGCCAGTAGCCCTGTAGGACAGGGCTACGAGCAGTACTTC.

V usage is TRBV7-3 and J usage is TRBJ2-3; no firm D call. CDR3 length: 16 amino acids. Trimming removed 3 bases at V and 1 base at J, with 14 bases between. Germline CDR1 is SGHTA and CDR2 is FQGTGA. The CDR3 DNA sequence: TGTGCCAGCAGCTTGGGCTACACAACCGGCACAGATACGCAGTATTTT. This codes for CASSLGYTTGTDTQYF.

This clone turned up a few times. The genes are TRBV25-1 and TRBJ2-7; 10 bases line up with TRBD2. The CDR3 covers 12 residues. CDR1 and CDR2 from the germline V gene are MGHDK and SYGVNS. V lost 5 bases to trimming and J lost 12 bases; unmatched junction nucleotides: 7. The CDR3 protein is CASSSTSGNLYF. The DNA for the CDR3 is TGTGCCAGCAGTTCTACTAGCGGGAACTTGTACTTC.

The V and J genes are TRBV19 and TRBJ2-7, with TRBD1 matching 9 bases. From germline, CDR1 is LNHDA and CDR2 SQIVND (reference sequence). This CDR3 comprises 15 residues. V was pared by 1 base and J by 5 bases, with 6 bases of the junction left unmatched. The CDR3 region is CASSIARTGAHEQYF. The CDR3 coding sequence is TGTGCCAGTAGTATAGCTCGGACAGGGGCCCACGAGCAGTACTTC. The complete variable domain, with remaining parts taken from reference TRBV19 and TRBJ2-7, reads DGGITQSPKYLFRKEGQNVTLSCEQNLNHDAMYWYRQDPGQGLRLIYYSQIVNDFQKGDIAEGYSVSREKKESFPLTVTSAQKNPTAFYLCASSIARTGAHEQYFGPGTRLTVT.

The chain uses TRBV30 and TRBJ1-2; D possibly corresponds to TRBD1 (5 bases). Looked up from germline, CDR1 is GTSNPN and CDR2 is SVGIG (reference sequence). The CDR3 length is 15 residues. Trimming cost V 0 bases and J 0 bases, with 11 bases left between them. CDR3 nucleotides: TGTGCCTGGAGTGTACAGACAGTAACTAACTATGGCTACACCTTC. The encoded protein is CAWSVQTVTNYGYTF.

This chain uses TRBV5-6 with TRBJ2-1, with a possible D match to TRBD1 (7 bases). Trimming pared 5 bases from V and 5 bases from J, leaving 17 bases between. This CDR3 comprises 15 residues. The germline V gene encodes CDR1 SGHDT and CDR2 YYEEEE. The CDR3 protein is CASRWRGRLDNEQFF. CDR3 DNA sequence: TGTGCCAGCAGGTGGAGGGGGCGGTTAGACAATGAGCAGTTCTTC.

J is TRBJ1-1 and V is TRBV5-4, with 9 bases identical to TRBD1. The trim removed 4 bases at V and 10 bases at J, leaving 11 bases unmatched. Germline V CDR1 and CDR2: SGHNT, YYREEE (reference sequence). The CDR3 spans 14 residues. CDR3 nucleotide sequence: TGTGCCAGCAGCGGCTCCGGGACAGGGATAGGAGCTTTCTTT. Its protein is CASSGSGTGIGAFF.

J is TRBJ2-7 and V is TRBV27; 12 bases align to TRBD1. The V segment lost 8 bases and the J segment 7 bases; nucleotides outside the gene matches: 9. Germline values: CDR1 MNHEY, CDR2 SMNVEV (reference sequence). The CDR3 is 14 residues long. The CDR3, as DNA: TGTGCCAGCGGCCGGGACAGGGGGCTAGGGGAGCAGTACTTC. It translates to CASGRDRGLGEQYF.

The table lists this clone with a few counts. This chain connects TRBV19 to TRBJ2-5, with D perhaps TRBD1 (5 bases). The germline gives CDR1 LNHDA, CDR2 SQIVND (reference sequence). The CDR3 runs 14 residues. V dropped 3 bases and J dropped 7 bases, with 15 bases sitting between them. The CDR3 protein is CASSIVVGQATQYF. The DNA for the CDR3 is TGTGCCAGTAGTATCGTTGTGGGGCAGGCGACCCAGTACTTC.

The chain recombines TRBV21-1 with TRBJ2-3; the table's D gene call, TRBD2, was not cross checked with the DNA. TRBV21-1 is given as a pseudogene. The CDR3 runs 16 residues. CDR3 sequence: CASTPLAGVTGDTQYF. The CDR3 DNA reads TGTGCCAGCACCCCTCTAGCGGGAGTTACGGGAGATACGCAGTATTTT.